These T cell receptor beta chains were read from a single sample in a study of long-term antiretroviral therapy in people with HIV. Assay used: immunoSEQ multiplex PCR; TCRdb lists only in-frame clones, some missing. This sample has around 16,000 clones; roughly 83% occur once, and the top ten carry about 16%. The starting material was unsorted PBMCs, obtained just before starting antiretroviral therapy. The receptors shown here come from a middle-aged man with HIV. The conserved cysteine and the conserved F or W are not part of the CDR3 here. D genes are given only for firm matches.

- TRBV27 ASRVNLNTEAF
- TRBV9 ASSVVVSGYYGYT
TRBD2 TRBV6-6 ASSFPREGQSYEQY
TRBD1 TRBV5-1 ASSSAGTGGTGELF
TRBD2 TRBV5-8 ASSLDTAGGLGYEQY
TRBD1 TRBV15 ATSRSTGSGEKLF
- TRBV4-1 ASSQEVSVISYEQY
- TRBV2 ASSEGGRYEQF
- TRBV9 ASSPHPGGFGTEAF
- TRBV11-2 ASSLDSVTYNEQF
TRBD1 TRBV4-2 ASSQFAPGQGTYNEQF
TRBD2 TRBV7-8 ASGGVSYEQY
- TRBV2 ASTLGRGLIGDTIY
TRBD2 TRBV11-1 ASSSTSGTYEQY
- TRBV27 ASSLGGGPIYEQY
- TRBV2 ASTSGAEYLH
TRBD1 TRBV27 ASSTDRDRNTEAF
- TRBV5-1 ASGLGSGELF
- TRBV6-1 AYGAYEQY
- TRBV20-1 SARDETQY
- TRBV5-6 ASSLIGSSYEQY
- TRBV7-8 ASSSGWGDTQY